This T cell receptor beta chain was recorded in a study of blood T cell repertoires in COVID-19 (TCRdb year 2020). Turning to the overall study: Samples from collaborators originated in the United States, Italy and Spain and spanned both the acute and convalescent phases of COVID-19. The repertoires were released in a freely available public database intended as a resource for research on the immune response to SARS-CoV-2. Deeply sampled blood TCRbeta repertoires from subjects exposed to, actively infected with, or recovered from COVID-19 were included in the dataset. Where available, HLA class I and class II types were taken from metadata supplied by the sample provider and were not determined by assay-based typing. The sample metadata nearly always contained a de-identified subject ID, COVID-19 status, age in years and sex. The material from the prospective study consisted of cDNA or gDNA derived from T cells, B-cell-depleted T cells, or PBMCs. The samples were drawn from the first 160 participants of the ongoing ImmuneRACE study and from 950 to 1,500 subjects provided by 6 global collaborators. General findings and caveats noted by the study authors: The quantity of clinical and demographic metadata differed by source and by participant and was supplied without curation.

As regards this clone: No cognate antigen has been identified for it. No much larger clone exists at a distance of one base, and base qualities are not known.

Collaborating institutions collected whole blood in K2EDTA tubes following their own protocols. For TCRbeta analysis, collaborator samples were shipped as frozen whole blood, as isolated PBMCs, or as DNA extracted from either sample type. Sequences MNHEY (CDR1) and SVGAGI (CDR2) are obtained from the germline V gene. Trimming removed 2 bases from V and 4 bases from J, leaving 12 bases between the germline ends. Including cysteine and phenylalanine, the CDR3 has 15 amino acids. Just the 45-base CDR3 DNA is kept, in frame starting at base 1. The immunoSEQ Assay, a bias-controlled multiplex PCR, was used to amplify TCRbeta CDR3 regions from genomic DNA. In the source study's methods: Nucleated cell counts per sample were estimated from amplification of reference gene primers within the assay. To quantify the absolute abundance of each unique TCRbeta CDR3 rearrangement, sequence reads were collapsed and filtered. Productive Simpson clonality was computed per sample as the square root of Simpson's diversity index over productive rearrangements. Here the immuneACCESS table is served through TCRdb, limited to in-frame sequences with V and J called. Missing clones are a known gap in these copies; in checked studies unresolved V genes cover under half, and the rest lacks a known reason. Clone size and the V and J calls come from that table; the DNA yielded D and trimming. Present in this sample are under 150,000 clones, 88% of which were seen just once. In total, the top ten clones hold 25% to 30% of the sample.

This receptor was obtained from a human donor in a cohort sampled during active COVID-19. The specimen sequenced was peripheral blood. Recombination connected TRBV6-5 to TRBJ1-3, with TRBD1 tentatively as D gene (5 bases match). The CDR3 region reads CASSYGGVGGNTIYF. DNA sequence: TGTGCCAGCAGTTACGGGGGGGTAGGGGGAAACACCATATATTTT.